One sample yielded the 5 T cell receptor beta chains listed below, sequenced in a study of PD-L1 blockade in urothelial cancer. Data came from immunoSEQ multiplex PCR; TCRdb stores just in-frame clones and leaves some out. Of tens of thousands of clones listed, nearly 90% were seen once; the top ten hold about 7.6%. This sample comprised PBMCs, obtained around atezolizumab (anti-PD-L1) treatment. Receptor source: a man in his 60s with urothelial cancer.

This chain connects TRBV6-1 to TRBJ1-3, with 8 positions matching TRBD1. J gave up 4 bases and V 8 bases, and 7 bases lay outside the gene matches. The CDR3 totals 14 residues. Germline CDR1 reads MNHNS; CDR2 reads SASEGT. CDR3 sequence: CASRDRGRGNTIYF. Here the CDR3 DNA reads TGTGCCAGCCGAGACAGGGGAAGGGGAAACACCATATATTTT.

J is TRBJ2-5 and V is TRBV7-2; 10 bases line up with TRBD2. J gave up 4 bases and V 2 bases, and 4 bases lay outside the gene matches. CDR1 and CDR2 (germline): SGHTA, FQGNSA. There are 15 residues in the CDR3. This chain's CDR3 is CASSLSLAGGETQYF. The DNA of the CDR3 is TGTGCCAGCAGCTTATCCTTAGCGGGGGGAGAGACCCAGTACTTC.

V and J are TRBV2 and TRBJ2-5, with D possibly being TRBD2 (6 bases). CDR3 length equals 13 residues. V shed 5 bases and J shed 4 bases, with 11 bases lying between them. In germline, CDR1 is SNHLY, CDR2 FYNNEI. The CDR3 sequence: CASSKGRLETQYF. CDR3 in DNA: TGTGCCAGCAGTAAGGGGAGGTTAGAGACCCAGTACTTC.

The chain uses TRBV6-5 and TRBJ2-7; D is perhaps TRBD2 (6 bases). V shed 0 bases and J shed 6 bases, with 9 bases lying between them. Germline CDR1 and CDR2: MNHEY and SVGAGI. This CDR3 is built from 13 residues. The CDR3, as DNA: TGTGCCAGCAGTTACTCGGAGGGGACCGAGCAGTACTTC. Residues: CASSYSEGTEQYF.

The rearrangement links TRBV5-1 to TRBJ2-7, with TRBD2 matching over 11 bases. In germline, CDR1 is SGHRS, CDR2 YFSETQ. After removal of 4 bases from V and 6 bases from J, the junction contained 9 bases not matched to a gene. CDR3 length: 15 residues. The CDR3, as DNA: TGCGCCAGCAGCGATCCTAGCGGGGGGCCGGGCGAGCAGTACTTC. Translating gives CASSDPSGGPGEQYF.